Listed here is a single TCR beta chain. Its target is not known. These data belong to a study of yellow fever vaccine responses in identical twins. Whole-study findings and limits: Twins reportedly mounted vaccine T cell responses that seemed partly convergent, partly personalized.

The CDR3 consists of 15 residues. With V trimmed by 3 bases and J by 4 bases, 1 base remained unmatched. TCRdb re-called the RT-PCR reads through MiXCR, storing one row per CDR3 protein. The sample contains approximately 630 distinct CDR3 sequences, approximately 77% of which appear only once. The material sequenced was T cells from blood (PBMCs), unsorted or a sorted subset (not recorded which), taken before or after yellow fever vaccination (not recorded which). This sequence originates from a female donor who received the yellow fever vaccine. The V gene is TRBV7-1, the J gene TRBJ2-1; 12 bases are shared with TRBD2. TRBV7-1 is assigned to the ORF class and has an uncertain function. The CDR3 spells CASSSGLAGYNEQFF. CDR3 bases: TGTGCCAGCAGCTCTGGACTAGCGGGGTACAATGAGCAGTTCTTC.